This T cell receptor beta chain was captured by sequencing in a study of shared clonotypes between healthy human individuals. Study results and caveats: Sequencing depth was predicted to influence how clonotypes are shared among donors.

Turning to this clone: Its antigen remains unidentified. The sample has other DNA sequences that encode this CDR3 too.

This CDR3 is built from 13 residues. Trimming stripped 3 bases from V and 7 bases from J, with 11 bases between. CDR1 SGDLS and CDR2 YYNGEE come from the germline V gene. The naive CD8 subset, CD45RO-negative cells positively selected for CCR7, excluded terminally differentiated effector memory CD45RA+ cells. The table came from immunoSEQ multiplex PCR; TCRdb's copy has only in-frame clones and leaves some out. The data contain millions of clones, about 92% of them singletons. Material: naive CD8+ T cells from PBMCs. The gene calls are TRBV9 and TRBJ2-1; D is possibly TRBD2 (6 bases). The source is a young man in good health. Some clones in this sample may be carry-over from other donors' samples. The DNA of the CDR3 is TGTGCCAGCAGCGCGGGACTCCTTAATGAGCAGTTCTTC. Translated: CASSAGLLNEQFF.